The present T cell receptor beta chain was sequenced within a study of blood T cell repertoires in COVID-19. Only in-frame clones appear in the TCRdb table, and some are missing; sequencing was by immunoSEQ multiplex PCR. The table shows around 230,000 clones, with around 80% occurring only once. The CDR3 is 16 residues long. V trimming: 5 bases; J trimming: 5 bases; junction bases outside the gene matches: 10. CDR1 is KGHSH and CDR2 is LQKENI in the germline V gene. The receptor was derived from a man in his forties who had recovered from COVID-19. The sample consisted of PBMCs or T cells enriched from blood (not recorded which). This chain links TRBV18 with TRBJ2-3; 10 nucleotides agree with TRBD1. CDR3 loop: CASSIRQGAQIDTQYF. The CDR3, as DNA: TGTGCCAGCTCAATCAGACAGGGGGCGCAAATAGATACGCAGTATTTT.